This T cell receptor (beta chain) comes out of a study of chemoradiotherapy in HPV16-positive cancers. Overall study: Functional T-cell assays on two HPV16-positive patients' cells defined candidate HPV-specific clones and common TCR motifs.

Generated by immunoSEQ multiplex PCR, the TCRdb table keeps only in-frame clones and is missing some. The table has roughly 6,100 clones, around 70% seen once. The CDR3 contains 16 residues. V dropped 4 bases and J dropped 6; count of bases not matched to a gene: 11. Germline V gene lookup returns CDR1 SGHTA and CDR2 FQGNSA. The receptor's source is a human donor with HPV-associated anogenital cancer. The gene calls are TRBV7-2 and TRBJ2-7; 11 positions match TRBD2. The input for sequencing was tumor tissue, taken from a patient who underwent chemoradiotherapy. CDR3: CASSSNRLAGSGEQYF. In DNA form, the CDR3 reads TGTGCCAGCAGCTCCAATCGACTAGCGGGATCCGGCGAGCAGTACTTC.